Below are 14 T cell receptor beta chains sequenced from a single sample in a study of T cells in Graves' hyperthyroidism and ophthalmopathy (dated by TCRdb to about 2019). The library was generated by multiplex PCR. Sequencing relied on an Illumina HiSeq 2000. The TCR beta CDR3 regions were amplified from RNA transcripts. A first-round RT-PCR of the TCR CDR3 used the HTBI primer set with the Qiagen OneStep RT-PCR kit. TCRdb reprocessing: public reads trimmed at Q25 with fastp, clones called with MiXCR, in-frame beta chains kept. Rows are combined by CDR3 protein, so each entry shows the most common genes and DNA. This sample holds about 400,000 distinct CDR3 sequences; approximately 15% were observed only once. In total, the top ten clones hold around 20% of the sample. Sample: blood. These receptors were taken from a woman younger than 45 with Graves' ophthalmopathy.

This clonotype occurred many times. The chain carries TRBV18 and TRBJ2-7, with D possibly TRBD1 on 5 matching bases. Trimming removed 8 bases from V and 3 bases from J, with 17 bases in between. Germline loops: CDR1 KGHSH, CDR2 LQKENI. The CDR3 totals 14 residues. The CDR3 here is CASQADKGNYEQYF. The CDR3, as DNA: TGTGCCAGCCAGGCGGACAAGGGAAACTACGAGCAGTACTTC.

CDR3 sequence: CSAIESRVGSNQPQHF. The CDR3 nucleotides read TGCAGTGCTATTGAGAGCAGGGTAGGAAGCAATCAGCCCCAGCATTTT. The chain employs TRBV20-1 and TRBJ1-5, with D tentatively TRBD1 (5 bases). Germline V gives CDR1 DFQATT, CDR2 SNEGSKA (reference sequence). CDR3 length equals 16 residues. V was trimmed by 4 bases and J by 1 base, leaving 17 bases between them.

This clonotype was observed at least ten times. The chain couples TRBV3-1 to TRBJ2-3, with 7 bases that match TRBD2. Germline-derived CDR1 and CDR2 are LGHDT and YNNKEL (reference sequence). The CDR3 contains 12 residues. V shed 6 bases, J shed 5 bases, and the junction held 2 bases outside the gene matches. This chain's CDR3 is CASRGGVDTQYF. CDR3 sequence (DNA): TGTGCCAGCAGGGGGGGGGTAGATACGCAGTATTTT.

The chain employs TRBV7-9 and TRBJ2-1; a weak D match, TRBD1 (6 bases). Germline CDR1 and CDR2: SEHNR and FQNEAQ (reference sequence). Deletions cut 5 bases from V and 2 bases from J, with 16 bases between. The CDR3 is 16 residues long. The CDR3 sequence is CASSPSSTGPYNEQFF. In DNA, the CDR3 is TGTGCCAGCAGCCCCTCCTCGACAGGACCCTACAATGAGCAGTTCTTC.

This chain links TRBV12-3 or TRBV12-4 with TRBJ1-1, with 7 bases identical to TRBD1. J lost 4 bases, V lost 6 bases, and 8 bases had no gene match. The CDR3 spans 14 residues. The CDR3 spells CASSPRGSVTEAFF. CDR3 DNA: TGTGCCAGCAGCCCCAGGGGGTCTGTCACTGAAGCTTTCTTT.

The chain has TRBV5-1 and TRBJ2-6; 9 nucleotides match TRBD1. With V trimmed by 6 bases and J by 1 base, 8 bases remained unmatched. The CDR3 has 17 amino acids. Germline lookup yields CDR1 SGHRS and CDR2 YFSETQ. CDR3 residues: CASTVRDRASGANVLTF. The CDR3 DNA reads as TGCGCCAGCACCGTCAGGGACAGGGCTTCTGGGGCCAACGTCCTGACTTTC.

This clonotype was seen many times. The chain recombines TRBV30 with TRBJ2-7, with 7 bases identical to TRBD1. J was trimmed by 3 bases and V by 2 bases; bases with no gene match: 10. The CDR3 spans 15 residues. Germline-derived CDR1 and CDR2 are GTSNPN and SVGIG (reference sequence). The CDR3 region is CAWSPGGLRFYEQYF. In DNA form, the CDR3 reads TGTGCCTGGAGTCCAGGGGGTCTTAGATTCTACGAGCAGTACTTC.

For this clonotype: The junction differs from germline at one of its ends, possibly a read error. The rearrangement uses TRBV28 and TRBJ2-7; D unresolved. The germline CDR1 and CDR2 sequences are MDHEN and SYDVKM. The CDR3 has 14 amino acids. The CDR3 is CASSFVLREYEQYF. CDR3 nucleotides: TGTGCCAGCAGTTTTGTTTTGAGAGAATACGAACAGTACTTC.

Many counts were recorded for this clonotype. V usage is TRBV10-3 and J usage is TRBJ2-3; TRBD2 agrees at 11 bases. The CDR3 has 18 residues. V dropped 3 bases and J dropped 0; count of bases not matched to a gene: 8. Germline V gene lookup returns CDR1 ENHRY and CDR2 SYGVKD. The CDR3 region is CAISDRASGGTSTDTQYF. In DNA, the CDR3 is TGTGCCATCAGTGATCGGGCTAGCGGGGGGACGAGCACAGATACGCAGTATTTT.

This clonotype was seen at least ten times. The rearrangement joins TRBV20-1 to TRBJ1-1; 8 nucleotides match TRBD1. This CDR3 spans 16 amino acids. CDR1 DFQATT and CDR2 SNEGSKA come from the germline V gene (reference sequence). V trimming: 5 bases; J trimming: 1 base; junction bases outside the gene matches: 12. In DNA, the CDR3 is TGCAGTGCTGGGGAAAGTACAGGGACAGGGAACACTGAAGCTTTCTTT. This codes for CSAGESTGTGNTEAFF.

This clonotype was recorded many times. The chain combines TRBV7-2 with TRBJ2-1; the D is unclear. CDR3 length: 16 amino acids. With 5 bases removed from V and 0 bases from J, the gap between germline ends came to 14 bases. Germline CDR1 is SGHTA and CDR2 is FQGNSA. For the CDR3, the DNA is TGTGCCAGCAGCCAAGACTCATACAGCTCCTACAATGAGCAGTTCTTC. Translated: CASSQDSYSSYNEQFF.

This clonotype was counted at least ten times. In nucleotides, the CDR3 is TGTGCCAGCAGTATCGGACCCAACAATGAGCAGTTCTTC. Residues: CASSIGPNNEQFF. The V and J genes are TRBV2 and TRBJ2-1, with D unclear. Germline lookup yields CDR1 SNHLY and CDR2 FYNNEI. V lost 5 bases and J lost 5, with 10 bases in between. CDR3 length equals 13 residues.

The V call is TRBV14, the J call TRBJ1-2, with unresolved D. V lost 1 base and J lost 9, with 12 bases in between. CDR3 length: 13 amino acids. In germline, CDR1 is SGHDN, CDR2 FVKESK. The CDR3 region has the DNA TGTGCCAGCAGCCAAGCTAAGCCGAACAGCTACACCTTC. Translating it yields CASSQAKPNSYTF.

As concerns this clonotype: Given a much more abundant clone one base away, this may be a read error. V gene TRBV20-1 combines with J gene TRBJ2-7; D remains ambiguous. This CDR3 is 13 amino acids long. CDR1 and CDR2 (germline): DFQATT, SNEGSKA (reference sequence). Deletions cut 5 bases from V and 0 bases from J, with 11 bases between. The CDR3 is CSALDSPSYEQYF. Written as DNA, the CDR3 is TGCAGTGCTCTTGACTCCCCCTCCTACGAGCAGTACTTC.